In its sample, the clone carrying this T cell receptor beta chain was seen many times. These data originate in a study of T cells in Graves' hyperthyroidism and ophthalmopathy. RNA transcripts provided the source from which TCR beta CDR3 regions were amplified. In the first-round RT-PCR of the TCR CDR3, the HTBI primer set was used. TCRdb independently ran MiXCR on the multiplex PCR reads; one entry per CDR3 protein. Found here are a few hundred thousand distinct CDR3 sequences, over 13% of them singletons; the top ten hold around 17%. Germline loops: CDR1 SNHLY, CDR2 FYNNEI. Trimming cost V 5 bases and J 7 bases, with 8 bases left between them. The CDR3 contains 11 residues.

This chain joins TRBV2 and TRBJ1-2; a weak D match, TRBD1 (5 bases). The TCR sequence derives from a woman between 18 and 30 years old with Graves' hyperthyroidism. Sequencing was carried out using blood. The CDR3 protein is CASSRGTGYTF. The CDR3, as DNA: TGTGCCAGCAGTCGGGGGACTGGCTACACCTTC.